This TCR beta chain came from a study of blood T cells in healthy people across ages. Study outcomes and limitations: Greater diversity and more naive CD4+ cells were seen in long-lived donors than in aged donors.

CDR3 length: 14 amino acids. The germline V and J ends were trimmed by 0 bases and 5 bases, with 13 bases remaining between them. Germline V gives CDR1 DFQATT, CDR2 SNEGSKA (reference sequence). As regards this clonotype: Its antigen is unknown.

Together with a sample-barcoded 5' primer, a J-beta primer mix was included in a second PCR lasting roughly 6 to 12 cycles. Researchers report that a template-switch adaptor with 12 random nucleotides tagged each cDNA molecule. In TCRdb, the 5' RACE reads were re-called with MiXCR into one record per CDR3 protein. The sample yields around 800,000 distinct CDR3 sequences, roughly 24% seen once. Separately, the same data were catalogued under a study of T cells of mothers and their children. That work states: It was related mother-child pairs that showed slightly higher overlap than unrelated pairs, without reaching significance.

The chain combines TRBV20-1 with TRBJ2-5; TRBD2 might be the D (6 bases). The origin of this receptor is a boy aged 10-17 years in good health. The source material was blood. Here the CDR3 DNA reads TGCAGTGCTAGAGACCCGGGTGGGGGGGAGACCCAGTACTTC. Translating gives CSARDPGGGETQYF.